Listed here are 9 T cell receptor beta chains from one sample, sequenced in a study of human T cells and chemical hapten exposure (dated by TCRdb to the early 2020s). In the paper's terms, the time point label means: pre-sensitization, week 0. Sample treatment or condition, as interpreted from the label and publication: therapeutic diphenylcyclopropenone sensitization with weekly scalp DPC. The library was made by RACE. The data were produced on a NextSeq 500. TCRdb ran its own pipeline on the public reads, namely fastp trimming at Q25 and MiXCR clone calling, and kept in-frame beta chains. Records with the same CDR3 protein are collapsed into one entry carrying the most frequent genes and DNA. Within this sample are tens of thousands of distinct CDR3 sequences, with around 9.6% of them counted one time only. The ten most abundant clones make up about 3.5% of the sample. The source was whole blood, collected in connection with sensitization to the hapten diphenylcyclopropenone (DPC). The source is a woman aged 40-49 years with alopecia areata. Some clones in this sample may be carry-over from other donors' samples.

The chain combines TRBV5-1 with TRBJ2-7; 10 bases are a match to TRBD1. The CDR3 consists of 15 residues. The germline gives CDR1 SGHRS, CDR2 YFSETQ. Trimming took 6 bases from V and 5 from J; bases not matched to a gene: 11. The chain's CDR3 is CASTQDRGTRDEQYF. CDR3 DNA sequence: TGCGCCAGCACCCAGGACAGGGGGACTCGCGACGAGCAGTACTTC.

This chain joins TRBV10-2 and TRBJ2-2; 10 bases are shared with TRBD1. Germline lookup yields CDR1 WSHSY and CDR2 SAAADI. The CDR3 covers 14 residues. J was trimmed by 5 bases and V by 6 bases; bases with no gene match: 3. This CDR3 reads CASRGTGATGELFF. DNA for the CDR3: TGCGCCAGCAGGGGGACAGGGGCGACCGGGGAGCTGTTTTTT.

This clonotype was counted ten times or more. The rearrangement links TRBV28 to TRBJ2-7; 10 positions match TRBD1. Germline V gene sequence: CDR1 MDHEN, CDR2 SYDVKM. The CDR3 sequence is 16 residues long. V dropped 3 bases and J dropped 3; count of bases not matched to a gene: 8. The DNA of the CDR3 is TGTGCCAGCAGTTTTTATTTGGGACAGGGGATCTACGAGCAGTACTTC. Its protein product is CASSFYLGQGIYEQYF.

Only a few counts were recorded for this clonotype. The V gene is TRBV7-2, the J gene TRBJ1-2, with D possibly being TRBD1 (5 bases). V lost 5 bases and J 4 bases, leaving 17 bases between the germline ends. The CDR3 length is 15 residues. CDR1 and CDR2 (germline): SGHTA, FQGNSA. The CDR3 coding sequence is TGTGCCAGCAGCCCGGGGGGAAACATTCTCTATGGCTACACCTTC. Its translation: CASSPGGNILYGYTF.

This chain uses TRBV20-1 with TRBJ2-3, with 9 bases that match TRBD2. The CDR3 loop spans 16 amino acids. The germline CDR1 and CDR2 sequences are DFQATT and SNEGSKA (reference sequence). V trimming: 5 bases; J trimming: 2 bases; junction bases outside the gene matches: 11. The CDR3 coding sequence is TGCAGTGCTGACTCCCGGAGCGGGGGGTACACAGATACGCAGTATTTT. It is translated as CSADSRSGGYTDTQYF.

The chain recombines TRBV7-2 with TRBJ1-4; 7 bases line up with TRBD1. V trimming: 4 bases; J trimming: 3 bases; junction bases outside the gene matches: 5. The CDR3 is made up of 15 amino acids. CDR1 is SGHTA and CDR2 is FQGNSA in the germline V gene. The CDR3 DNA reads TGTGCCAGCAGCTCGCTGGGGACAGCTAATGAAAAACTGTTTTTT. Translation gives CASSSLGTANEKLFF.

The V gene is TRBV6-6, the J gene TRBJ1-2; TRBD1 is a possible D gene (5 bases). Germline CDR1 reads MNHNY; CDR2 reads SVGAGI (reference sequence). V was cut by 4 bases and J by 2 bases, with 11 bases left in between. The CDR3 consists of 14 residues. The CDR3 loop is CASSSRGNNYGYTF. CDR3 in DNA: TGTGCCAGCAGTTCGAGGGGAAACAACTATGGCTACACCTTC.

This clonotype has a handful of counts. The chain combines TRBV15 with TRBJ2-1; either TRBD1 or TRBD2 may supply D (5 bases each). The CDR3 covers 18 residues. The V gene lost 0 bases and the J gene lost 7 bases, with 22 bases spanning the gap. The V gene's germline CDR1 is LNHNV and CDR2 YYDKDF (reference sequence). The CDR3 spells CATSRDVRRQGRINEQFF. The CDR3 DNA follows: TGTGCCACCAGCAGAGATGTGAGGAGGCAGGGAAGGATAAATGAGCAGTTCTTC.

This clonotype has at least ten counts. The gene calls are TRBV11-2 and TRBJ1-2; D is possibly TRBD1 (5 bases). V was shortened by 3 bases and J by 6 bases, with 17 bases between the two germline ends. The CDR3 is made up of 15 amino acids. CDR1 and CDR2 from the germline V gene are SGHAT and FQNNGV. The CDR3 DNA follows: TGTGCCAGCAGCTTCGGTGCCCGAGGGGACGATGGCTACACCTTC. Amino acid sequence: CASSFGARGDDGYTF.